This T cell receptor beta chain emerged from a study of cytomegalovirus exposure and HLA in healthy donors (dated by TCRdb to about 2017). Study-level background: According to an earlier analysis of a few hundred of the donors, about 179 million T cells yielded 95 million to 140 million unique TCR beta sequences and approximately 300 Gb of sequence data. Roughly 300 gigabases of sequencing data and around 85 million unique TCR sequences made up an early release that covered some 640 HLA-typed donors. Of the roughly 400 genotyped donors, more than 75% were placed in the genetic ancestry cluster associated with self-reported Caucasian donors. The study aimed to test whether signatures of past pathogen exposure could be identified by cataloging public T cell receptors. The T cell repertoires of about 700 subjects were profiled by immunosequencing and related to cytomegalovirus serostatus. Besides the first cohort of some 670 subjects, a separate validation cohort made up of over 95 different subjects was used. To predict cytomegalovirus infection status, the study combined high-throughput TCR immunosequencing, statistical association of individual TCRs with disease status, and machine learning. To study patterns of TCR occurrence, a later analysis re-analyzed previously published TCR beta repertoires from 600 to 750 donors and added high-resolution HLA genotyping. The later analysis used no new phenotypic data to find candidate immune exposures, relying instead on TCR beta sequences and their occurrence across donors. An earlier analysis of 587 of the donors used high-throughput TCR beta sequencing to judge whether each TCR beta V gene segment behaved as functional or pseudogenic. Donor age, sex, ethnicity and CMV serostatus were compiled together with the repertoire data. Genome-wide SNP genotypes for about 55% of the roughly 670 donors were used in a later genetic analysis, which treated that subset as a discovery cohort. All discovery cohort repertoires had been generated on a single sequencing platform. Both class I and class II loci were covered by HLA typing, at four-digit resolution. The number of typed donors differed by locus: about 620-640 for A, B, C, DRB1 and DQB1; 500 to 550 for DQA1; fewer than 610 for DPA1; and around 450 for DPB1. About five DR-DQ haplotypes were treated as single units for association and clustering because of strong linkage in the cohort. Among 398 genotyped donors of the cohort, an average of approximately 240,000 unique TCR beta nucleotide sequences was sequenced per donor, of which about 20% were non-productive. The full study reports these points: A later analysis found that HLA-associated TCR beta chains were more clonally expanded and had lower generation probabilities than equally common non-associated chains. A further reported finding was that TCR beta sequences accurately predicted the HLA-A and HLA-B alleles for most subjects in the first cohort. Assigning TCR associations to individual alleles was difficult when HLA alleles, especially DR and DQ, strongly co-occurred. Because some donors lacked HLA typing at each locus, the association tests relied only on the typed subset. A later analysis found that most CMV-associated TCR beta chains appeared HLA-restricted, with HLA associations seemingly driven largely by CMV exposure. The sequencing pipeline was judged likely to have produced a cluster of highly shared sequence variants as a technical artifact. In both the original and validation cohorts, the classifier was reported to diagnose cytomegalovirus status with high specificity and sensitivity. Roughly 15 rarely observed V segments, including chromosome 9 orphons, were excluded from the earlier analysis of several hundred of the donors because counts were too low. Linkage disequilibrium might explain the correlated functional status among segregating V segments, but an unknown experimental factor could not be ruled out. An earlier analysis of approximately 590 of the donors showed that most TCR beta V segments appeared in productive rearrangements either about 87% or about 30% of the time, which broadly matched IMGT annotations. In vitro tests confirmed that a few of the cytomegalovirus-associated TCR beta chains recognize cytomegalovirus antigens. Most TCR sequences were observed very rarely across donors, whereas some public TCRs were present in many individuals. A later analysis found that TCR association rates varied across HLA loci, with DRB1 alleles showing the most associated TCRs and HLA-C alleles the fewest. A later analysis associated 16,951 TCR beta sequences with specific HLA alleles at a false discovery rate of 0.05. Immune exposure information for the cohort was limited to CMV serostatus. The authors suggested that the approach could potentially be extended to other disease states and immunological phenotypes. The cohort was sequenced for TCR beta chains only, and without alpha or paired-chain data the features that could be detected were limited. In a later analysis, several top co-occurrence clusters were reported to appear linked to parvovirus B19, influenza, CMV and Epstein-Barr virus. A later genetic analysis reported fewer N-insertions in productive TCRs among donors in an Asian-associated ancestry cluster than the roughly 700-donor mean. The study listed 150 to 200 TCR beta chains as associated with cytomegalovirus. The presence/absence analyses assumed that sequencing depth was roughly uniform across donors, and that assumption may not be true. In a later genetic analysis, a missense DCLRE1C variant was associated with V-gene and J-gene trimming of TCR beta chains, and the association was replicated in an independent cohort.

The cohort was made up of about 670 healthy bone marrow donors. Cohort members were all nominally healthy when sampled, although unrecorded immune exposures were likely present. The donor was CMV seropositive and was included in the group of 270 or so seropositive cohort members. A peripheral blood sample was collected from each donor, and TCR beta sequencing was performed on peripheral blood mononuclear cells. Genomic DNA was extracted from the blood cell samples with the Qiagen DNeasy Blood Extraction Kit. As regards this clone: Its antigen has not been determined. No clone much larger than this one lies a single base away; base qualities are absent.

Preparation of the library involved the immunoSEQ multiplex PCR assay. The multiplex PCR relied on a mix of 60 forward primers for TCR Vbeta segments and 13 reverse primers for TCR Jbeta segments. The CDR3 region of rearranged TCR beta genes was amplified from genomic DNA by a multiplex PCR assay. The Illumina HiSeq System was used to sequence the amplified TCR beta libraries as 87-base-pair reads. Under the source paper's analysis protocol: A later analysis counted 65 million to 90 million unique TCR beta chains across the 550 to 700 repertoires, and 9 million to 14 million of these chains were shared by at least two donors. Raw reads were error-corrected and collapsed into unique sequences with a nearest-neighbor algorithm that merged closely related sequences to remove PCR and sequencing errors. CDR3 sequences were aligned to IMGT reference sequences to assign V, D and J gene segments. For a sequence to be retained, at least a six-nucleotide match to both a V gene segment and a J gene segment was required. Rearrangements were called productive when the CDR3 lacked stop codons and stayed in frame with V and J; all others were non-productive. Following IMGT convention, CDR3 was defined as the stretch from the second conserved V-encoded cysteine up to the conserved J-encoded phenylalanine. The earlier analysis of about 530 of the donors excluded any sequence lacking an unambiguous match to a single V gene segment. In an earlier analysis of several hundred of the donors, V segments were called functional above 56.7% productive rearrangements and were called segregating when the between-donor standard deviation exceeded 5%. To diagnose cytomegalovirus status from the catalog of TCR beta chain sequences, a statistical classification framework was built. In a later analysis, V and J genes were assigned by comparing TCR nucleotide sequences against IMGT/GENE-DB human TR gene sequences. Using the TCRdist pipeline, a later analysis assigned CDR3 sequences along with most-parsimonious VDJ recombination scenarios. In a later analysis, every TCR beta chain was defined by the combination of its CDR3 amino acid sequence and its V-gene family, and reads without a unique V-gene family were dropped. As a way to deal with suspected cross-contamination and a sequencing artifact, a later analysis dropped approximately 570 nucleotide sequences that were highly shared and had low generation probability. For each public chain, a later analysis derived a clonal expansion index from normalized ranks of inferred template counts within each repertoire. In a later analysis, generation probabilities were computed with a VDJ recombination model fitted to out-of-frame rearrangements, and the resulting probabilities were checked against IGoR. A later analysis scored TCR-TCR, TCR-HLA and TCR-CMV co-occurrence with hypergeometric tests, applying a repertoire-size bias correction to TCR pairs. False discovery rates were estimated in a later analysis by permuting HLA or CMV assignments 20 times. In a later analysis, co-occurring TCRs were grouped with DBSCAN, and TCRdist sequence similarity was added when clustering was performed within HLA-allele-positive subsets. For co-occurrence clustering, repertoires with fewer than 30,000 or more than 120,000 public chains were excluded, along with a handful of repertoires with anomalous nucleotide sharing. The clones in this table, taken by TCRdb from immuneACCESS, are in-frame only. Not every clone is retained; where verified, under half of the shortfall comes from an unresolved V gene, and the cause of the rest is unknown. V and J calls plus clone size are reproduced from that table; the DNA served to infer D and trimming. The sample table contains 120,000 or so clones; only one count was recorded for 79% of them. Of the sample, about 6.6% falls within the top ten clones.

The clonotype comes from a man aged 25-45 years in good health and CMV-seropositive. Sequencing input: PBMCs.

The nucleotides are TGTGCCAGCAGTACCCGGACTAGCGGGGCCACAGATACGCAGTATTTT. It translates as CASSTRTSGATDTQYF. This receptor chain uses TRBV6-6 and TRBJ2-3; 12 central nucleotides agree with TRBD2. The germline V gene (reference sequence) gives CDR1 as MNHNY and CDR2 as SVGAGI. V ends up 5 bases short and J 2 bases short, with an unmatched junction base count of 5. Including cysteine and phenylalanine, the CDR3 has 16 amino acids. Only the CDR3 portion is preserved as DNA: 48 bases, with reading frame beginning at the first base.